One sample yielded the 32 T cell receptor beta chains listed below, sequenced in a study of blood T cell repertoires in COVID-19. This table comes from immunoSEQ multiplex PCR, and its TCRdb copy is limited to in-frame clones, with some not included. Of roughly 250,000 clones listed, approximately 86% are singletons. The sequencing input was peripheral blood. These receptors originate from a woman aged 80 or over with active or convalescent COVID-19.

V is TRBV6-5 and J is TRBJ2-7; D perhaps matches TRBD1 (5 bases). Germline V lookup: CDR1 MNHEY, CDR2 SVGAGI. Trimming removed 5 bases at V and 5 bases at J, with 16 bases between. This CDR3 region has 14 residues. CDR3 in amino acids: CASSPHSGLDEQYF. For the CDR3, the DNA is TGTGCCAGCAGTCCACACTCAGGGCTCGACGAGCAGTACTTC.

The rearrangement uses TRBV24-1 and TRBJ2-5; a possible D gene is TRBD1 (6 bases). The CDR3 runs to 13 residues. Trimming cost V 9 bases and J 1 base, with 11 bases left between them. Looked up from germline, CDR1 is KGHDR and CDR2 is SFDVKD. CDR3 sequence: CATSKGGQETQYF. DNA for the CDR3: TGTGCCACCTCTAAAGGGGGCCAAGAGACCCAGTACTTC.

The rearrangement joins TRBV6-4 to TRBJ2-3; maybe TRBD1 (5 bases). The CDR3 loop spans 14 amino acids. Trimming removed 10 bases from V and 5 bases from J, with 19 bases in between. The germline V gene encodes CDR1 MRHNA and CDR2 SNTAGT. The CDR3 sequence is CATSPQGRGDTQYF. For the CDR3, the DNA is TGTGCCACCTCACCCCAGGGTAGGGGAGATACGCAGTATTTT.

The CDR3 DNA reads as TGTGCCAGCAGCCATACTAGCGTACCTATCACAGATACGCAGTATTTT. This codes for CASSHTSVPITDTQYF. This sequence joins TRBV4-2 and TRBJ2-3, with 7 bases aligning to TRBD2. The CDR3 spans 16 residues. J gave up 2 bases and V 3 bases, and 8 bases lay outside the gene matches. Germline V lookup: CDR1 LGHNA, CDR2 YNFKEQ.

V and J are TRBV5-1 and TRBJ1-2; weak D call: TRBD1 (5 bases). The CDR3 consists of 18 residues. Trimming stripped 4 bases from V and 5 bases from J, with 27 bases between. Germline values: CDR1 SGHRS, CDR2 YFSETQ. CDR3 in DNA: TGCGCCAGCAGCCACGCAACCGAAATAGACAGAATTCTTTATGGCTACACCTTC. The encoded protein is CASSHATEIDRILYGYTF.

The rearrangement links TRBV6-5 to TRBJ2-7; TRBD2 aligns across 9 bases. V was pared by 5 bases and J by 0 bases, with 5 bases of the junction left unmatched. Per germline, CDR1 MNHEY and CDR2 SVGAGI. CDR3 size: 15 residues. In DNA form, the CDR3 reads TGTGCCAGCAGTCTAGCGGGAATAGCCTCCTACGAGCAGTACTTC. Its translation is CASSLAGIASYEQYF.

V is TRBV7-2 and J is TRBJ2-1; D possibly corresponds to TRBD1 (6 bases). Trimming pared 5 bases from V and 4 bases from J, leaving 18 bases between. The V gene's germline CDR1 is SGHTA and CDR2 FQGNSA. The CDR3 totals 16 residues. In nucleotides, the CDR3 is TGTGCCAGCAGCCCCCTCGGTAGGGGGTTTTACAATGAGCAGTTCTTC. Protein sequence: CASSPLGRGFYNEQFF.

The J gene is TRBJ2-1, the V gene TRBV9, with unresolved D. Trimming left V 4 bases short and J 3 bases short, with 8 bases between. The CDR3 loop spans 13 amino acids. The V gene's germline CDR1 is SGDLS and CDR2 YYNGEE. For the CDR3, the DNA is TGTGCCAGCAGCAACCGAGACTACAATGAGCAGTTCTTC. This sequence encodes CASSNRDYNEQFF.

V gene TRBV5-6 combines with J gene TRBJ1-2; D might be TRBD1 (5 bases). CDR1 SGHDT and CDR2 YYEEEE come from the germline V gene. The V and J ends lost 1 base and 2 bases respectively, with 12 bases between them. The CDR3 loop spans 15 amino acids. The CDR3 sequence is CASSLSGGLNYGYTF. CDR3 nucleotides: TGTGCCAGCAGCTTGTCCGGGGGATTAAACTATGGCTACACCTTC.

This clone was seen once. The rearrangement uses TRBV3-1 (or the pseudogene TRBV3-2) and TRBJ2-3; 10 nucleotides align to TRBD2. Germline V lookup: CDR1 LGHDT, CDR2 YNNKEL (reference sequence). After removal of 6 bases from V and 6 bases from J, the junction contained 6 bases not matched to a gene. The CDR3 is made up of 14 amino acids. In nucleotides, the CDR3 is TGTGCCAGCAGGGGTAGCGGGGGGAGGGATACGCAGTATTTT. This gives the protein CASRGSGGRDTQYF.

The chain combines TRBV2 with TRBJ1-3; D is undetermined. The length of the CDR3 is 12 residues. Trimming took off 2 bases at V and 7 bases at J, with 6 bases between the two ends. Per the germline V gene, CDR1 is SNHLY and CDR2 is FYNNEI. CDR3 protein: CASSESENTIYF. CDR3 sequence (DNA): TGTGCCAGCAGTGAATCGGAGAACACCATATATTTT.

The genes are TRBV12-3 or TRBV12-4 and TRBJ2-4; 7 nucleotides agree with TRBD1. V dropped 6 bases and J dropped 11; count of bases not matched to a gene: 10. The CDR3 is made up of 13 amino acids. CDR3 coding DNA: TGTGCCAGCAGAGGGGGCCAGGCGAGAGTTCAGTACTTC. Protein: CASRGGQARVQYF.

The chain is built from TRBV10-3 and TRBJ1-1; D remains ambiguous. V dropped 4 bases and J dropped 4 bases, with 7 bases sitting between them. Germline CDR1 and CDR2: ENHRY and SYGVKD. The CDR3 is 12 amino acids. The CDR3 DNA is TGTGCCATCAGTGGTACCGGCACTGAAGCTTTCTTT. Its protein is CAISGTGTEAFF.

V is TRBV2 and J is TRBJ2-5; 7 bases are a match to TRBD2. Germline-derived CDR1 and CDR2 are SNHLY and FYNNEI. Trimming took 7 bases from V and 9 from J; bases not matched to a gene: 14. The CDR3 runs to 14 residues. In nucleotides, the CDR3 is TGTGCCAGCAATCAGGCGGGAGCCCCTCAACCCCAGTACTTC. It yields the protein CASNQAGAPQPQYF.

V gene TRBV28 combines with J gene TRBJ2-4; D is unclear. V dropped 7 bases and J dropped 0 bases, with 13 bases sitting between them. Germline CDR1 MDHEN, CDR2 SYDVKM. The length of the CDR3 is 15 residues. The CDR3 coding sequence is TGTGCCAGCACCACAGCCGCCCTAGCCAAAAACATTCAGTACTTC. As protein: CASTTAALAKNIQYF.

The chain couples TRBV3-1 (or the pseudogene TRBV3-2) to TRBJ1-6; tentatively, D is TRBD1 (5 bases). The CDR3 is 15 amino acids. The V end lost 1 base, the J end lost 9 bases, and 13 bases lay between the germline ends. Per germline, CDR1 LGHDT and CDR2 YNNKEL (reference sequence). The CDR3 loop reads CASSQGAQGGSPLHF. The CDR3 DNA reads as TGTGCCAGCAGCCAAGGGGCCCAGGGAGGTTCACCCCTCCACTTT.

V usage is TRBV18 and J usage is TRBJ1-3, with no clear D. The CDR3 spans 13 residues. Germline assignment: CDR1 KGHSH and CDR2 LQKENI. Trimming cost V 2 bases and J 7 bases, with 9 bases left between them. The CDR3 coding sequence is TGTGCCAGCTCACCATCAGATTCGAACACCATATATTTT. Encoded protein: CASSPSDSNTIYF.

This clone was picked up one time. The chain joins TRBV2 to TRBJ2-1, with 8 bases that match TRBD2. The V segment lost 1 base and the J segment 7 bases; nucleotides outside the gene matches: 3. Germline V gives CDR1 SNHLY, CDR2 FYNNEI. The CDR3 has 14 amino acids. This chain's CDR3 is CASSEDGRGNEQFF. CDR3 coding DNA: TGTGCCAGCAGTGAAGACGGGAGGGGAAATGAGCAGTTCTTC.

The sample holds a few counts of this clone. This sequence joins TRBV28 and TRBJ2-2, with 7 bases lining up with TRBD1. Germline V gives CDR1 MDHEN, CDR2 SYDVKM. The junction had 6 bases not matched to a gene; V was cut back by 6 bases and J by 5 bases. This CDR3 is built from 14 residues. The CDR3 loop is CASRITGVTGELFF. CDR3 nucleotides: TGTGCCAGCAGGATTACAGGGGTTACCGGGGAGCTGTTTTTT. Full variable domain (remainder filled in from reference TRBV28 and TRBJ2-2): DVKVTQSSRYLVKRTGEKVFLECVQDMDHENMFWYRQDPGLGLRLIYFSYDVKMKEKGDIPEGYSVSREKKERFSLILESASTNQTSMYLCASRITGVTGELFFGEGSRLTVL.

The chain employs TRBV6-5 and TRBJ1-5, with D perhaps TRBD1 (5 bases). The ends were cut back, 2 bases at V and 3 bases at J, with 11 bases in the middle. The CDR3 runs to 15 residues. Germline values: CDR1 MNHEY, CDR2 SVGAGI. The CDR3 DNA sequence: TGTGCCAGCAGTTACGGGGGGAATTCCAATCAGCCCCAGCATTTT. Its protein product is CASSYGGNSNQPQHF.

CDR3 protein: CASSLGLASNEQFF. CDR3 DNA sequence: TGCGCCAGCAGCTTGGGACTAGCTAGCAATGAGCAGTTCTTC. The chain has TRBV5-1 and TRBJ2-1; TRBD2 matches at 7 bases. The CDR3 totals 14 residues. Germline V gene sequence: CDR1 SGHRS, CDR2 YFSETQ. V lost 0 bases, J lost 6 bases, and 3 bases stayed unmatched.

The genes are TRBV5-4 and TRBJ2-3; TRBD1 agrees at 10 bases. Trimming at V came to 3 bases and at J to 3 bases, leaving 4 bases not matched to a gene. Looked up from germline, CDR1 is SGHNT and CDR2 is YYREEE (reference sequence). The CDR3 extends over 15 amino acids. CDR3 DNA sequence: TGTGCCAGCAGCTCTCCGGGACAGGGGACAGATACGCAGTATTTT. The encoded protein is CASSSPGQGTDTQYF.

This chain uses TRBV28 with TRBJ1-2, with TRBD1 identical over 9 bases. J lost 4 bases, V lost 5 bases, and 17 bases had no gene match. The length of the CDR3 is 18 residues. CDR1 is MDHEN and CDR2 is SYDVKM in the germline V gene. The CDR3 region has the DNA TGTGCCAGCAGTGATACCGGGACAGGGAACAGTCTGGGCTATGGCTACACCTTC. Translation gives CASSDTGTGNSLGYGYTF.

The chain recombines TRBV2 with TRBJ2-3, with 12 bases fitting TRBD2. Per the germline V gene, CDR1 is SNHLY and CDR2 is FYNNEI. The CDR3 length is 16 residues. The V gene end was trimmed by 5 bases and the J gene end by 5 bases; junction bases not matched to a gene: 8. CDR3: CASSRLTSGGLDTQYF. In DNA, the CDR3 is TGTGCCAGCAGTCGGCTAACTAGCGGGGGGTTAGATACGCAGTATTTT.

This clone occurred a few times. V gene TRBV5-5 combines with J gene TRBJ2-1; perhaps TRBD2 as D (6 bases). V gave up 6 bases and J gave up 3 bases, with 7 bases separating them. Germline V gene lookup returns CDR1 SGHKS and CDR2 YYEKEE (reference sequence). The CDR3 totals 12 residues. In DNA form, the CDR3 reads TGTGCCAGCATCGGGGGCTACAATGAGCAGTTCTTC. It yields the protein CASIGGYNEQFF.

DNA of the CDR3: TGTGCCAGCAGTGAACGCAGTTTCTATGGCTACACCTTC. It codes for CASSERSFYGYTF. The genes are TRBV6-1 and TRBJ1-2; D gene uncertain. The CDR3 extends over 13 amino acids. Trimming shortened V by 2 bases and J by 4 bases, and 8 bases separated the two germline ends. Germline CDR1 MNHNS, CDR2 SASEGT.

The chain links TRBV19 to TRBJ1-6; D unresolved. Trimming took 1 base from V and 10 from J, leaving 11 bases between them. Per germline, CDR1 LNHDA and CDR2 SQIVND (reference sequence). CDR3 size: 14 residues. The CDR3 loop is CASSIAGLESPLHF. DNA for the CDR3: TGTGCCAGTAGTATAGCAGGTCTGGAATCACCCCTCCACTTT.

This chain joins TRBV10-3 and TRBJ2-1; 10 bases are a match to TRBD1. The CDR3 contains 14 residues. J was trimmed by 7 bases and V by 10 bases; bases with no gene match: 10. Germline V lookup: CDR1 ENHRY, CDR2 SYGVKD. The CDR3 reads CATVRQGAENEQFF. As DNA, the CDR3 is TGTGCCACCGTCAGACAGGGGGCGGAGAATGAGCAGTTCTTC.

This chain connects TRBV30 to TRBJ1-2, with 7 bases aligning to TRBD1. The CDR3 has 16 residues. The germline CDR1 and CDR2 sequences are GTSNPN and SVGIG (reference sequence). With V trimmed by 0 bases and J by 0 bases, 7 bases remained unmatched. The DNA for the CDR3 is TGTGCCTGGAGTGTAAAGAGGCAGGGGGCTAACTATGGCTACACCTTC. It translates to CAWSVKRQGANYGYTF. Full variable domain (rest looked up from reference TRBV30 and TRBJ1-2): SQTIHQWPATLVQPVGSPLSLECTVEGTSNPNLYWYRQAAGRGLQLLFYSVGIGQISSEVPQNLSASRPQDRQFILSSKKLLLSDSGFYLCAWSVKRQGANYGYTFGSGTRLTVV.

The V gene is TRBV18, the J gene TRBJ1-2; D is unclear. The length of the CDR3 is 12 residues. Trimming pared 2 bases from V and 7 bases from J, leaving 8 bases between. Germline CDR1 is KGHSH and CDR2 is LQKENI. In nucleotides, the CDR3 is TGTGCCAGCTCACCAGCGGGGTTTGGCTACACCTTC. This translates into CASSPAGFGYTF.

The rearrangement joins TRBV20-1 to TRBJ2-7, with 8 bases matching TRBD2. Germline CDR1 and CDR2: DFQATT and SNEGSKA (reference sequence). The CDR3 extends over 17 amino acids. Germline trimming cut 3 bases from V and 4 bases from J; bases unmatched to any gene: 17. CDR3 bases: TGCAGTGCTAGTCGTGGTATTCTAGCGGGCTTTGGTTACGAGCAGTACTTC. As protein: CSASRGILAGFGYEQYF.

The chain couples TRBV10-1 to TRBJ2-3; 10 bases are shared with TRBD1. V was clipped by 5 bases and J by 4 bases; unmatched bases: 3. The CDR3 consists of 14 residues. Germline V gene data show CDR1 as WNHNN and CDR2 as SYGVQD (reference sequence). The CDR3 is CASSRDRGADTQYF. The CDR3 nucleotides read TGCGCCAGCAGTCGGGACAGGGGAGCAGATACGCAGTATTTT.